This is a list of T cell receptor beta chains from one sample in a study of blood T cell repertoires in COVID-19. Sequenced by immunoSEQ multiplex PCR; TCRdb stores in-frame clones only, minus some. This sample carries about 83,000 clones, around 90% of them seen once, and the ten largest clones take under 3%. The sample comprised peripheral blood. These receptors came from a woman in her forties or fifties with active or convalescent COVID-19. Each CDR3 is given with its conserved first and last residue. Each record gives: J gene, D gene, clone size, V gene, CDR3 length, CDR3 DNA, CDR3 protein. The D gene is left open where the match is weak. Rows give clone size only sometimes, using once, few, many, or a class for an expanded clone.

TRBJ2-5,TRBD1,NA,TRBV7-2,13,TGTGCCAGCAGCTTCACAGGGGCAGAGACCCAGTACTTC,CASSFTGAETQYF
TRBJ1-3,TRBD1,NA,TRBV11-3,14,TGTGCCAGCAGCCGCGGGACAGAAGGAAACACCATATATTTT,CASSRGTEGNTIYF
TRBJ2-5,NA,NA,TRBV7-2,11,TGTGCCAGCAGCTCTAGAGAGACCCAGTACTTC,CASSSRETQYF
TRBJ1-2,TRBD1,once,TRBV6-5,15,TGTGCCACCTTCGTAAGGGGGCTCGTAAGCTATGGCTACACCTTC,CATFVRGLVSYGYTF
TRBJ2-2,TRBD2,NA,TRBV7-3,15,TGTGCCAGCAGCCCCCGTCTAGCGGGGTATGGGGAGCTGTTTTTT,CASSPRLAGYGELFF
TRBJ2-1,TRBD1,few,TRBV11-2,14,TGTGCCAGCAGCCATACCAGGGGGTACAATGAGCAGTTCTTC,CASSHTRGYNEQFF
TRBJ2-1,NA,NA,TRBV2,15,TGTGCCAGCAGTGACCCCCCCGCGGGGTTGCATGAGCAGTTCTTC,CASSDPPAGLHEQFF
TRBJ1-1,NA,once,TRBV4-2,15,TGTGCCAGCAGCCAAGAAGGACAATTGAACACTGAAGCTTTCTTT,CASSQEGQLNTEAFF
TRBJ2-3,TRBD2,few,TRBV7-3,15,TGTGCCAGCAGCTTAATGGTGGGGAGGGAAGATACGCAGTATTTT,CASSLMVGREDTQYF
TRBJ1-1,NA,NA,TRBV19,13,TGTGCCAGTAGTATTGGCAGGAACACTGAAGCTTTCTTT,CASSIGRNTEAFF
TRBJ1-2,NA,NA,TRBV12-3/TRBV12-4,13,TGTGCCAGCAGTCCCGGTGCTAACTATGGCTACACCTTC,CASSPGANYGYTF
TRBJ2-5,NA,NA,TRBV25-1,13,TGTGCCAGCGGCTTCGGGTTGGCGGAGACCCAGTACTTC,CASGFGLAETQYF